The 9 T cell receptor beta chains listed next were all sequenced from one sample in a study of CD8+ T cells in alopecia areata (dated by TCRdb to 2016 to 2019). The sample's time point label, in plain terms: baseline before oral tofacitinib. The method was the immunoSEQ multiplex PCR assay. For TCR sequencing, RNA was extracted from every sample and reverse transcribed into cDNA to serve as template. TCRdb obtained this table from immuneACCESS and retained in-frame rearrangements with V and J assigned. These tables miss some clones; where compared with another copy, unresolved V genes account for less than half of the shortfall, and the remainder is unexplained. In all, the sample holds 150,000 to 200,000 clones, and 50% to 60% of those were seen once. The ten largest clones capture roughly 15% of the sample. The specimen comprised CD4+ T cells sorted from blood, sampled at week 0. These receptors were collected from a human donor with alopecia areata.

The CDR3 loop reads CASSLWTGNYEQYF. In DNA, the CDR3 is TGCGCCAGCAGCTTGTGGACAGGCAACTACGAGCAGTACTTC. This chain joins TRBV5-1 and TRBJ2-7; 7 nucleotides agree with TRBD1. Trimming removed 1 base from V and 3 bases from J; junction bases left unmatched: 4. From germline, CDR1 is SGHRS and CDR2 YFSETQ. This CDR3 region has 14 residues. Full variable domain (outside the CDR3, taken from reference TRBV5-1 and TRBJ2-7): KAGVTQTPRYLIKTRGQQVTLSCSPISGHRSVSWYQQTPGQGLQFLFEYFSETQRNKGNFPGRFSGRQFSNSRSEMNVSTLELGDSALYLCASSLWTGNYEQYFGPGTRLTVT.

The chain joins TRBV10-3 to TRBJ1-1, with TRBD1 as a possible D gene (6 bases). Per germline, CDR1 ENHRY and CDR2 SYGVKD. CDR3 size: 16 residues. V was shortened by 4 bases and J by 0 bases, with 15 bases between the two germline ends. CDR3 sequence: CAISGSGGHLNTEAFF. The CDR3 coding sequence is TGTGCCATCAGTGGGAGCGGGGGCCACCTGAACACTGAAGCTTTCTTT.

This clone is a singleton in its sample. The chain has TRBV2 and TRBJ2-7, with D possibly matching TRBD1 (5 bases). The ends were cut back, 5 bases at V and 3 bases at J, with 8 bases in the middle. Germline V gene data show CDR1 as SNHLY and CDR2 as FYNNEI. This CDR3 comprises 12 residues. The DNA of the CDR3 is TGTGCCAGCAGTCTTGGACACTACGAGCAGTACTTC. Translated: CASSLGHYEQYF.

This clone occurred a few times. The CDR3 sequence is CASSLSGDNQPQHF. Here the CDR3 DNA reads TGCGCCAGCAGCTTGTCAGGGGACAATCAGCCCCAGCATTTT. The rearrangement links TRBV5-1 to TRBJ1-5; weak D call: TRBD1 (6 bases). V was pared by 1 base and J by 3 bases, with 8 bases between. There are 14 residues in the CDR3. Germline V CDR1 and CDR2: SGHRS, YFSETQ.

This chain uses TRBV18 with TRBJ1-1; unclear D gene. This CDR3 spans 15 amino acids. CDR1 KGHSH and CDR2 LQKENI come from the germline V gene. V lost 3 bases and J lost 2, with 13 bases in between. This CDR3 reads CASSPPGEGNTEAFF. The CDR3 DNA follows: TGTGCCAGCTCACCCCCCGGTGAGGGTAACACTGAAGCTTTCTTT.

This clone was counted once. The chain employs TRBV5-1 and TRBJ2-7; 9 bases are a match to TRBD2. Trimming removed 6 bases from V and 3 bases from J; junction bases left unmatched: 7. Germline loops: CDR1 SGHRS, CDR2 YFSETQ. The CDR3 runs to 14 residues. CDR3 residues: CASTPGLANYEQYF. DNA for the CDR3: TGCGCCAGCACCCCGGGACTAGCTAACTACGAGCAGTACTTC.

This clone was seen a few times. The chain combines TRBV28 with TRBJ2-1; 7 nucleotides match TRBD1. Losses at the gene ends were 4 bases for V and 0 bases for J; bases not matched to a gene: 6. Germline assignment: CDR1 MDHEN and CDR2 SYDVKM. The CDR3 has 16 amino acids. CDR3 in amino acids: CASSSGTASSYNEQFF. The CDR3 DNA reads TGTGCCAGCAGTTCAGGGACAGCGAGCTCCTACAATGAGCAGTTCTTC.

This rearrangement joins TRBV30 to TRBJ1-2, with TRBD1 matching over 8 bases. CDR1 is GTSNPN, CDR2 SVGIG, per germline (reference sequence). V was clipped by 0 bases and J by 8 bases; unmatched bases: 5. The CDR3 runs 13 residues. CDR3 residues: CAWSVRGREGYTF. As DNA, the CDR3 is TGTGCCTGGAGTGTCAGGGGGCGAGAGGGCTACACCTTC. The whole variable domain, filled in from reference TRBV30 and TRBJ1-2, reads SQTIHQWPATLVQPVGSPLSLECTVEGTSNPNLYWYRQAAGRGLQLLFYSVGIGQISSEVPQNLSASRPQDRQFILSSKKLLLSDSGFYLCAWSVRGREGYTFGSGTRLTVV.

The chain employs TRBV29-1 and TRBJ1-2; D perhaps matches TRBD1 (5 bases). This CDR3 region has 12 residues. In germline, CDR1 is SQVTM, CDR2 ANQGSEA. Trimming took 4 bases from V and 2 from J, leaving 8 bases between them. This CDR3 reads CSVGAGNYGYTF. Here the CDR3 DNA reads TGCAGCGTTGGGGCAGGGAACTATGGCTACACCTTC.